This TCR beta chain originates from a study of Tregs in tolerant kidney transplant recipients. Points from the study as a whole: The most relevant donor-specific Treg TCRbeta repertoire apparently came from expansion with activated donor B cells. The small number of patients limits these findings pending further validation.

Trimming shortened V by 6 bases and J by 7 bases, and 10 bases separated the two germline ends. The CDR3 totals 13 residues. The germline CDR1 and CDR2 sequences are SNHLY and FYNNEI. Method: immunoSEQ multiplex PCR; TCRdb's copy keeps in-frame clones and lacks some. Of some 65,000 clones listed, roughly 84% are singletons. Thawed PBMCs were FACS-sorted into unstimulated CD4+CD25+CD127- regulatory T cells, CD4+CD25- non-regulatory cells, CD4 and CD8 cells. With respect to this clone: The antigen remains undetermined.

The sequence came from a human donor in good health. Sequencing was carried out using CD4+ T cells from blood. The rearrangement links TRBV2 to TRBJ1-6, with unresolved D. This CDR3 is CASSGETNSPLHF. CDR3 coding DNA: TGTGCCAGCAGCGGGGAAACCAATTCACCCCTCCACTTT.